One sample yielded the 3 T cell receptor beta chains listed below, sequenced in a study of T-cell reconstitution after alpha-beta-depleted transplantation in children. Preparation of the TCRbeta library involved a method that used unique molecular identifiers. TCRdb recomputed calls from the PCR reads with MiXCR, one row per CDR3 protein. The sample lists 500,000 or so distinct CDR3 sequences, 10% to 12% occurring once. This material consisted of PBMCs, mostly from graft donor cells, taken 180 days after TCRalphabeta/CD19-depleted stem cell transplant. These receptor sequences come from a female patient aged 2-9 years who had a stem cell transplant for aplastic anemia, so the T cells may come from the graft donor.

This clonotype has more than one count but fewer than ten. CDR3 loop: CASSFVTSGSYEQYF. The CDR3 bases are TGTGCCAGCAGTTTCGTAACTAGCGGTTCCTACGAGCAGTACTTC. This sequence joins TRBV12-3 or TRBV12-4 and TRBJ2-7, with 8 positions matching TRBD2. This CDR3 region has 15 residues. After removal of 3 bases from V and 1 base from J, the junction contained 5 bases not matched to a gene.

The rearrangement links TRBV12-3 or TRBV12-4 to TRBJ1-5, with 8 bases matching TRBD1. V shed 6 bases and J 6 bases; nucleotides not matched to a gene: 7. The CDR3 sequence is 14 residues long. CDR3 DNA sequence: TGTGCCAGCAGCCCCACAGGGGGGGGTCAGCCCCAGCATTTT. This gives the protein CASSPTGGGQPQHF.

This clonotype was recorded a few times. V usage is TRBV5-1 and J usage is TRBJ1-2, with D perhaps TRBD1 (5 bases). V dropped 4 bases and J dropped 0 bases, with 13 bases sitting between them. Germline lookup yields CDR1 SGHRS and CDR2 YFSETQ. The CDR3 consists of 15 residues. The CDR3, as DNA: TGCGCCAGCAGCCCCCGGTGGGGGGCTAACTATGGCTACACCTTC. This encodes CASSPRWGANYGYTF.